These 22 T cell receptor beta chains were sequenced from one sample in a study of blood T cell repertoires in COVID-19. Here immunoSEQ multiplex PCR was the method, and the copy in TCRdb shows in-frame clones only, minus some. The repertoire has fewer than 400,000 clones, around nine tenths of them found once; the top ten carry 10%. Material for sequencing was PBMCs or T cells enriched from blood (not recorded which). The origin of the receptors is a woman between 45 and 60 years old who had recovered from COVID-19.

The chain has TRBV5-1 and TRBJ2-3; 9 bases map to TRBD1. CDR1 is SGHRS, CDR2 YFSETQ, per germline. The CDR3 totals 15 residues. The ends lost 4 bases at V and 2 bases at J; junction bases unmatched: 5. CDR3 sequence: CASSPTGGNTDTQYF. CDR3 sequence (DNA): TGCGCCAGCAGCCCGACAGGGGGAAACACAGATACGCAGTATTTT.

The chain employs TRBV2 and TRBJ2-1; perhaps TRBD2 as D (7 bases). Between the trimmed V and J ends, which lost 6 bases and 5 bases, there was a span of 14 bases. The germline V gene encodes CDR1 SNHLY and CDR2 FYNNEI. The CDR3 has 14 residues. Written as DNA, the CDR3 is TGTGCCAGCAGAAAGGGGGGGACTAACAATGAGCAGTTCTTC. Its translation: CASRKGGTNNEQFF.

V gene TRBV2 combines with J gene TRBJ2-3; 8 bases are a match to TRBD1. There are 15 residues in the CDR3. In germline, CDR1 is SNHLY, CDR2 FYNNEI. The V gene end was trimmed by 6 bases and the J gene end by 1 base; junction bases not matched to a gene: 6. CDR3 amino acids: CASRQGVGGTDTQYF. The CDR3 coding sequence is TGTGCCAGCAGACAGGGGGTGGGTGGCACAGATACGCAGTATTTT.

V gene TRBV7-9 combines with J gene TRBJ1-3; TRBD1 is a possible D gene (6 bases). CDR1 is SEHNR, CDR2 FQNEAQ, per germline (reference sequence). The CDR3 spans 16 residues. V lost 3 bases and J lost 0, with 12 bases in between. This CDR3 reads CASSFYRELSGNTIYF. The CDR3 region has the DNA TGTGCCAGCAGCTTCTACAGGGAGCTCTCTGGAAACACCATATATTTT.

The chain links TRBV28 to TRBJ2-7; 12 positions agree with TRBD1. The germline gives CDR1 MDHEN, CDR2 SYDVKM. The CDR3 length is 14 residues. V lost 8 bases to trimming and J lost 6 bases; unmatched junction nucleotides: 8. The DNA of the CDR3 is TGTGCCAGCGGACGGGACAGGGGGCGTCCCGAGCAGTACTTC. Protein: CASGRDRGRPEQYF.

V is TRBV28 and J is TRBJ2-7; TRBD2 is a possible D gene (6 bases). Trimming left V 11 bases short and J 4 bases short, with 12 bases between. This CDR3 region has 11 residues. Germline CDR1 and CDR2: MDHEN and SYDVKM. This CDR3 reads CASRREYEQYF. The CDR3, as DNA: TGTGCCTCACGGCGGGAATACGAGCAGTACTTC.

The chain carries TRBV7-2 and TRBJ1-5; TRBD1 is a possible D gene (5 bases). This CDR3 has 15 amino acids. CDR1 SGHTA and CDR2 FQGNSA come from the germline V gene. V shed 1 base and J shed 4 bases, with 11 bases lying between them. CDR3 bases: TGTGCCAGCAGCTTAGATTCAGGGCGGAATCAGCCCCAGCATTTT. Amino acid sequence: CASSLDSGRNQPQHF.

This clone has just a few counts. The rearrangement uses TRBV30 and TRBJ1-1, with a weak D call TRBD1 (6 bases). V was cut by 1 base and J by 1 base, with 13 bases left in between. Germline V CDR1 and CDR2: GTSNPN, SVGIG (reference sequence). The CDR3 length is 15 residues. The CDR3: CAWSGLGARNTEAFF. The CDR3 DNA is TGTGCCTGGAGTGGTCTGGGGGCAAGGAACACTGAAGCTTTCTTT.

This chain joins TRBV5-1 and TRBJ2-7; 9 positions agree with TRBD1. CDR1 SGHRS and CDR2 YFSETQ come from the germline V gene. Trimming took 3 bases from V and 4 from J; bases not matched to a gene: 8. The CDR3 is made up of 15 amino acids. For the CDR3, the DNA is TGCGCCAGCAGCTCGCCCGGGACAGGGACTTACGAGCAGTACTTC. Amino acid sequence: CASSSPGTGTYEQYF.

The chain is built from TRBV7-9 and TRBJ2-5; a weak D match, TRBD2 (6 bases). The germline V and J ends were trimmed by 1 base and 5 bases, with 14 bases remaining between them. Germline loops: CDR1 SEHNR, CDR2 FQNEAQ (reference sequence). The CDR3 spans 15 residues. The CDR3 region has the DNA TGTGCCAGCAGCTTAGAACGACTAGTCGCTGAGACCCAGTACTTC. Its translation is CASSLERLVAETQYF.

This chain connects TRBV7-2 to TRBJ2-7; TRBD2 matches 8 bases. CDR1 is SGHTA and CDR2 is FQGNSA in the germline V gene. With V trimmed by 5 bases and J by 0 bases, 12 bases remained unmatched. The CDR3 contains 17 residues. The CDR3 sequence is CASSPGQRGKSSYEQYF. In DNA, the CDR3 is TGTGCCAGCAGCCCCGGCCAGCGGGGGAAGAGCTCCTACGAGCAGTACTTC.

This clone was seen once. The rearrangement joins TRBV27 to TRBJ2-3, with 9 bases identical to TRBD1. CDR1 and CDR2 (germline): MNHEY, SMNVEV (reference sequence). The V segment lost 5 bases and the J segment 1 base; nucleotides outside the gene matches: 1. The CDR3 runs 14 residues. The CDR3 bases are TGTGCCAGCAGTCGGGACAGGGGCACAGATACGCAGTATTTT. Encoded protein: CASSRDRGTDTQYF.

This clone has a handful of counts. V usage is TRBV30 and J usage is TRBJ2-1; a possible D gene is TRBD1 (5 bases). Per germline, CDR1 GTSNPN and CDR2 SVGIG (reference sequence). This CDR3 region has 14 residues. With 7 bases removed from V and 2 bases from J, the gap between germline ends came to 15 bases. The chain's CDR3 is CAYTDTKTYNEQFF. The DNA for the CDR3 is TGTGCCTACACGGACACCAAGACCTACAATGAGCAGTTCTTC. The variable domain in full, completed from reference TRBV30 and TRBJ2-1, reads SQTIHQWPATLVQPVGSPLSLECTVEGTSNPNLYWYRQAAGRGLQLLFYSVGIGQISSEVPQNLSASRPQDRQFILSSKKLLLSDSGFYLCAYTDTKTYNEQFFGPGTRLTVL.

The CDR3 bases are TGTGCCAGCAGCCAAGAACAGCCCCTATACTATGGCTACACCTTC. This encodes CASSQEQPLYYGYTF. The V and J genes are TRBV4-2 and TRBJ1-2, with D hard to call. Germline V lookup: CDR1 LGHNA, CDR2 YNFKEQ. The CDR3 totals 15 residues. The V and J ends lost 0 bases and 3 bases respectively, with 11 bases between them.

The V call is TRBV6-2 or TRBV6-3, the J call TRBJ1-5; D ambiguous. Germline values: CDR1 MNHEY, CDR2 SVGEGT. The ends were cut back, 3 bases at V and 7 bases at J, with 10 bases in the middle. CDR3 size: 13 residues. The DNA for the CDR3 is TGTGCCAGCAGTTATGAGGATTTCCAGCCCCAGCATTTT. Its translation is CASSYEDFQPQHF.

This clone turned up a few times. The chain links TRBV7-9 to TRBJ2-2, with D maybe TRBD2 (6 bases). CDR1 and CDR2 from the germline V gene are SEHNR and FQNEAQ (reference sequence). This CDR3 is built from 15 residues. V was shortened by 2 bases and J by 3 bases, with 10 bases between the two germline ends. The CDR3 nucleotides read TGTGCCAGCAGCTTACCGACTAGTGACACCGGGGAGCTGTTTTTT. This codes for CASSLPTSDTGELFF.

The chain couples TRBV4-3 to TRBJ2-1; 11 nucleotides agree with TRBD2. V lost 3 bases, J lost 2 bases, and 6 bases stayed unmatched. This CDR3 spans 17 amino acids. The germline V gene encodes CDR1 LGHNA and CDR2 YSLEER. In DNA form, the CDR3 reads TGCGCCAGCAGCCACTCCGCACTAGCGGGGGCCTACAATGAGCAGTTCTTC. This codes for CASSHSALAGAYNEQFF.

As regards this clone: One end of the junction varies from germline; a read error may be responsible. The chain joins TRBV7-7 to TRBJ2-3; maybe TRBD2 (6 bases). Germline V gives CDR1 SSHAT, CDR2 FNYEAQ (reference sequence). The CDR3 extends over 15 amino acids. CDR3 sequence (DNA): TGTGCTAGCAGCTTAGGGTCGGGGGGCACAGATACGCAGTATTTT. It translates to CASSLGSGGTDTQYF.

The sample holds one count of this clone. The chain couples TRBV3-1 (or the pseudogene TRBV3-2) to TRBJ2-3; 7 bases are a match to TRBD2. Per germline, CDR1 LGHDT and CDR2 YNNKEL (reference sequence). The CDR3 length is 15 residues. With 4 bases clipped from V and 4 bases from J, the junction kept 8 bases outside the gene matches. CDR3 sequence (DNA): TGTGCCAGCAGCCGCACACGGCTAGCGGCAGATACGCAGTATTTT. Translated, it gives CASSRTRLAADTQYF.

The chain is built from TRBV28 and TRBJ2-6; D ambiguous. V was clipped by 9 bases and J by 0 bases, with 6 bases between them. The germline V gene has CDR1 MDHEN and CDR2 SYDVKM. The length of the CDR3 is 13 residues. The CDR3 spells CARQTSGANVLTF. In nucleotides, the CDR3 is TGTGCCAGACAGACCTCTGGGGCCAACGTCCTGACTTTC.

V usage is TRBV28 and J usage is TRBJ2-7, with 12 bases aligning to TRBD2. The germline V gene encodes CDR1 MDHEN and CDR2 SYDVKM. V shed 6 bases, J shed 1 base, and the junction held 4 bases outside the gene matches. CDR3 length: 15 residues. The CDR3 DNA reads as TGTGCCAGCAGCCTAGGACTAGCGGGGTCCTACGAGCAGTACTTC. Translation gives CASSLGLAGSYEQYF.

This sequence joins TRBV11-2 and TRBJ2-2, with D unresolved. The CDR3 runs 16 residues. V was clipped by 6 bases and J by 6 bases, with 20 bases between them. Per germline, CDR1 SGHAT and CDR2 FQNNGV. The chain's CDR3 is CASRSWASSVPGELFF. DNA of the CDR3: TGTGCCAGCAGGTCATGGGCGTCTTCGGTACCCGGGGAGCTGTTTTTT.